This T cell receptor beta chain was found in a study of blood T cell repertoires in COVID-19. Study in general: The study drew acute and convalescent COVID-19 samples from the United States, Italy and Spain. PBMCs, B-cell-depleted T cells, or T cells provided the cDNA or gDNA that made up the material.

Germline assignment: CDR1 MNHEY and CDR2 SMNVEV (reference sequence). Trimming took 6 bases from V and 12 from J; bases not matched to a gene: 10. The CDR3 consists of 12 residues. Methods used by the authors: Reference gene primer amplification in the assay estimated nucleated cell counts. Produced via immunoSEQ multiplex PCR; TCRdb's table is partial and in-frame only. That table is the source of V, J and clone size, and D and trimming were worked out from the DNA. The sample shows roughly 250,000 clones, roughly 81% of them seen only once. This clone was seen a few times. Material for sequencing was peripheral blood. The TCR sequence derives from a man between 45 and 60 years old with acute or convalescent COVID-19. The chain uses TRBV27 and TRBJ2-7, with TRBD1 matching over 8 bases. Here the CDR3 DNA reads TGTGCCAGCAGAACAGGAGGGGACAGGTGGTACTTC. This translates into CASRTGGDRWYF.